One sample yielded the 9 T cell receptor beta chains listed below, sequenced in a study of T cell responses to AZD1222 COVID-19 vaccine. Sequencing was performed with immunoSEQ multiplex PCR; in TCRdb, only in-frame clones are kept and a portion is missing. Counted here are fewer than 50,000 clones, 90% occurring once; the ten biggest clones make up roughly 35%. The starting material was peripheral blood, obtained 28 days after the second AZD1222 dose. The receptors derive from an adult who received the AZD1222 COVID-19 vaccine.

This sequence joins TRBV28 and TRBJ1-2; D unresolved. The length of the CDR3 is 13 residues. The germline gives CDR1 MDHEN, CDR2 SYDVKM. Trimming removed 3 bases from V and 2 bases from J, with 7 bases in between. The CDR3 nucleotides read TGTGCCAGCAGTTTGGGAGCCAACTATGGCTACACCTTC. Its protein product is CASSLGANYGYTF.

This clone was detected once. The chain employs TRBV24-1 and TRBJ1-4; 7 nucleotides agree with TRBD1. This CDR3 comprises 17 residues. V trimming: 5 bases; J trimming: 2 bases; junction bases outside the gene matches: 10. CDR1 is KGHDR, CDR2 SFDVKD, per germline. CDR3: CATSGTGGSETNEKLFF. The DNA of the CDR3 is TGTGCCACCAGTGGGACAGGCGGATCGGAGACTAATGAAAAACTGTTTTTT.

This chain connects TRBV6-2 or TRBV6-3 to TRBJ1-5; D not certain. Germline V gene sequence: CDR1 MNHEY, CDR2 SVGEGT. V lost 5 bases and J 1 base, leaving 9 bases between the germline ends. The length of the CDR3 is 14 residues. The CDR3 region is CASSIGVSNQPQHF. The CDR3 DNA is TGTGCCAGCAGTATCGGAGTCAGCAATCAGCCCCAGCATTTT.

The chain uses TRBV2 and TRBJ2-3; 7 nucleotides match TRBD1. Germline values: CDR1 SNHLY, CDR2 FYNNEI. With 7 bases clipped from V and 3 bases from J, the junction kept 7 bases outside the gene matches. The CDR3 runs 14 residues. CDR3: CASTGHRGTDTQYF. For the CDR3, the DNA is TGTGCCAGCACGGGACACAGGGGTACAGATACGCAGTATTTT.

V is TRBV21-1 and J is TRBJ2-7; the tabulated D call, TRBD2, remains unverified against the DNA. TRBV21-1 is a listed pseudogene. The CDR3 has 14 residues. As DNA, the CDR3 is TGTGCCAGCAGCAAAGCGTGCCCCGGGAGCGAGCAGTACTTC. Amino acids: CASSKACPGSEQYF.

The CDR3 coding sequence is TGTGCCAGCAGCTTACTAGGGACAGCCTCTGGAAACACCATATATTTT. Translating gives CASSLLGTASGNTIYF. The chain joins TRBV5-6 to TRBJ1-3, with 7 bases fitting TRBD1. Germline V gene data show CDR1 as SGHDT and CDR2 as YYEEEE. The V and J ends lost 2 bases and 0 bases, in that order; junction bases with no gene match: 5. CDR3 length equals 16 residues. Together with reference TRBV5-6 and TRBJ1-3, the CDR3 gives the full variable domain: DAGVTQSPTHLIKTRGQQVTLRCSPKSGHDTVSWYQQALGQGPQFIFQYYEEEERQRGNFPDRFSGHQFPNYSSELNVNALLLGDSALYLCASSLLGTASGNTIYFGEGSWLTVV.

This chain links TRBV27 with TRBJ1-5; 10 nucleotides align to TRBD1. The CDR3 loop spans 14 amino acids. V shed 6 bases, J shed 5 bases, and the junction held 4 bases outside the gene matches. Germline V gene lookup returns CDR1 MNHEY and CDR2 SMNVEV (reference sequence). In nucleotides, the CDR3 is TGTGCCAGCAGCCCGGACAGGGGGGATCAGCCCCAGCATTTT. Amino acid sequence: CASSPDRGDQPQHF.

The chain combines TRBV27 with TRBJ2-1, with a weak D call TRBD1 (6 bases). Germline lookup yields CDR1 MNHEY and CDR2 SMNVEV (reference sequence). The CDR3 contains 15 residues. V gave up 6 bases and J gave up 2 bases, with 14 bases separating them. The CDR3 DNA is TGTGCCAGCAGAGACGCCGCAGGGGCCTACAATGAGCAGTTCTTC. It translates to CASRDAAGAYNEQFF.

The chain has TRBV11-2 and TRBJ2-1, with 10 bases fitting TRBD1. The CDR3 covers 16 residues. CDR1 is SGHAT and CDR2 is FQNNGV in the germline V gene. With 5 bases clipped from V and 9 bases from J, the junction kept 13 bases outside the gene matches. CDR3 amino acids: CASSLLGDRGKSEQFF. The CDR3 bases are TGTGCCAGCAGCCTACTGGGGGACAGGGGTAAGTCTGAGCAGTTCTTC.